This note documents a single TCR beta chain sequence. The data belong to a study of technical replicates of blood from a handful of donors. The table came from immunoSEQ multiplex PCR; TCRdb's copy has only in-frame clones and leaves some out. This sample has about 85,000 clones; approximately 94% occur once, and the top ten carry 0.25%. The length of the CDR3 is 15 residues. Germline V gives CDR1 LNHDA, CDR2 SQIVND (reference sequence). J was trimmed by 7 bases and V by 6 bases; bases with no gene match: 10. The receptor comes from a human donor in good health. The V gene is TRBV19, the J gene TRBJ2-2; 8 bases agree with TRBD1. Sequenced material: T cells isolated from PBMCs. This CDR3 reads CASRILTGGRGELFF. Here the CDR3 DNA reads TGTGCCAGTAGAATCCTAACAGGGGGTCGCGGGGAGCTGTTTTTT.